The clone carrying this TCR beta chain was recorded a few times. What it binds is unknown. The CDR3 is 14 residues long. The V and J ends lost 6 bases and 4 bases respectively, with 15 bases between them. Germline V gene lookup returns CDR1 SGHTA and CDR2 FQGNSA. This sample is part of a study of T-cell memory formation after mild COVID-19. Whole-study findings and limits: Clones that got smaller from day 15 to 85 had even CD4/CD8, while clones growing later tipped toward CD4+.

MiXCR, run by TCRdb on the 5' RACE reads, gives a single entry per CDR3 protein. The data hold under 350,000 distinct CDR3 sequences, with about a sixth observed a single time. This sequence was found in a man aged 18-30 years who had mild COVID-19 (a few samples of this study predate the infection). Cell type and time point are not known. This chain joins TRBV7-2 and TRBJ2-5; TRBD2 is a possible D gene (5 bases). Sequenced input: PBMCs or a T cell subset sorted from them (not recorded which). CDR3 protein: CASSWAEGGETQYF. The CDR3 DNA is TGTGCCAGCAGTTGGGCTGAGGGTGGAGAGACCCAGTACTTC.